The T cell receptor (beta chain) under discussion was sequenced for a study of identical twins. From germline, CDR1 is SEHNR and CDR2 FQNEAQ (reference sequence). V was trimmed by 0 bases and J by 6 bases, leaving 20 bases between them. The CDR3 runs 17 residues. From the 5' RACE reads, TCRdb called clonotypes with MiXCR, one entry per CDR3 protein. Counted here are roughly 720,000 distinct CDR3 sequences, 15% to 20% occurring once; the ten biggest clones make up around 13%. This same sample was also taken into another study, of T cells expressing NK-cell markers.

The receptor's source is a woman aged 18 to 35 in good health. The chain combines TRBV7-9 with TRBJ1-1; possibly TRBD1 for D (5 bases). The specimen sequenced was PBMCs. The CDR3 protein is CASSLAVYGTKSSEAFF. The CDR3 DNA follows: TGTGCCAGCAGCTTAGCGGTCTACGGGACCAAAAGCTCTGAAGCTTTCTTT.